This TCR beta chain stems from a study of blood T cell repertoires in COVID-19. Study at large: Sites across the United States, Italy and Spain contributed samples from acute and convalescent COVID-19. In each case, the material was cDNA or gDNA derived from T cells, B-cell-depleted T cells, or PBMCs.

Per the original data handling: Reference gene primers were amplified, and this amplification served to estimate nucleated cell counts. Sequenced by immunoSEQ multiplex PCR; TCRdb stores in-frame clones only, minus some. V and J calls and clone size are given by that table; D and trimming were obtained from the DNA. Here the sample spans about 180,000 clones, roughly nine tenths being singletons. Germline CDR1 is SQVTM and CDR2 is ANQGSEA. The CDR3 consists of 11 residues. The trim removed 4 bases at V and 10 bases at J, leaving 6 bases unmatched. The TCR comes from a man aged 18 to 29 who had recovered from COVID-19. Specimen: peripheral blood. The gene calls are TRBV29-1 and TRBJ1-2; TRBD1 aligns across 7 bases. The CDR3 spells CSVVGGADYTF. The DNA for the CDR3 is TGCAGCGTTGTAGGGGGCGCGGACTACACCTTC.